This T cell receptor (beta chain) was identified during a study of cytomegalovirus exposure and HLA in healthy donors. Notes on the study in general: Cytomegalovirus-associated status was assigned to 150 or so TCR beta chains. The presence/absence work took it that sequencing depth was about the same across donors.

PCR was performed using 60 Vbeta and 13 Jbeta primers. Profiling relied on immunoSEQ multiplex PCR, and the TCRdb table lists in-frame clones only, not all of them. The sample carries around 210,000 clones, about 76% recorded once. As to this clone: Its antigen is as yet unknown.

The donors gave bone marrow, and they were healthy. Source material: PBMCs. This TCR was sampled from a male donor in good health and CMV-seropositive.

The DNA of the CDR3 is TGTGCCAGCAGCTTAGTGGGGACTAGCGGGAAGAATGAGCAGTTCTTC. It codes for CASSLVGTSGKNEQFF. This chain joins TRBV7-2 and TRBJ2-1; 13 nucleotides align to TRBD2. The CDR3 runs to 16 residues. J lost 7 bases, V lost 1 base, and 4 bases had no gene match. Looked up from germline, CDR1 is SGHTA and CDR2 is FQGNSA.